Listed below are T cell receptor beta chains from one sample, sequenced in a study of regulatory T cells in long-lasting Graves disease. TCRdb analysed the multiplex PCR reads with MiXCR anew, one entry per CDR3 protein. The repertoire holds some 440,000 distinct CDR3 sequences, with roughly 20% as singletons. The sample was peripheral blood mononuclear cells (PBMCs), taken when the disease was refractory, from a patient treated with antithyroid drugs. These receptors were collected from a female donor with Graves disease. Both conserved end residues are trimmed from each CDR3.

TRBV14	TRBJ1-1	ASSHRALNTEAF
TRBV5-5	TRBJ2-5	ASSLVTQETQY
TRBV7-8	TRBJ2-7	ASSLEGDPVAYEQY
TRBV12-5	TRBJ2-2	ASGFFPYPGELF
TRBV30	TRBJ2-7	AWTSGYEQY
TRBV2	TRBJ2-7	ASSYDTREQY
TRBV3-1	TRBJ1-3	ASSQTLTGNTIY
TRBV20-1	TRBJ1-1	SVPNPGWNTEAF
TRBV7-9	TRBJ2-7	ASSSKTQYEQY
TRBV20-1	TRBJ1-5	SAREQGRGGNQPQH
TRBV2	TRBJ2-3	ASSDGDIPGTDTQY
TRBV20-1	TRBJ2-7	SATGQGAREQY
TRBV5-4	TRBJ2-7	ASSSGQGAFYEQY
TRBV20-1	TRBJ2-7	SASPSGREEQY
TRBV24-1	TRBJ2-5	ATSDPGQPIETQY
TRBV6-5	TRBJ2-7	ASSYRHGTYEQY
TRBV4-1	TRBJ2-5	ASSQERETQY
TRBV9	TRBJ2-7	ASSGGQPYDVQY
TRBV28	TRBJ1-3	ASSSAGRLGNTIY
TRBV5-4	TRBJ2-7	ASSLWGSVEQY
TRBV28	TRBJ1-1	ASSFRQTSNTEAF
TRBV12-3/TRBV12-4	TRBJ2-7	ASSLARRDEQY
TRBV6-5	TRBJ1-1	ASSYGQSTEAF
TRBV6-1	TRBJ1-1	ASASRGLRTEAF
TRBV6-1	TRBJ1-1	AIQTGANTEAF